The table lists the clone carrying this TCR beta chain with many counts. This entry is derived from a study of T-cell reconstitution after alpha-beta-depleted transplantation in children. The ends were cut back, 0 bases at V and 11 bases at J, with 20 bases in the middle. The CDR3 contains 16 residues. CDR1 and CDR2 from the germline V gene are SEHNR and FQNEAQ (reference sequence). A TCRbeta library incorporating unique molecular identifiers was prepared. TCRdb processed the PCR reads anew with MiXCR; each CDR3 protein has one entry. The table includes approximately 590,000 distinct CDR3 sequences, approximately 10% detected once.

Sequenced material: PBMCs from the stem cell graft donor, taken from the stem cell graft. The rearrangement uses TRBV7-9 and TRBJ2-1; D might be TRBD1 or TRBD2, each matching 5 bases. This TCR came from a human donor who donated a stem cell graft to a child with acute myeloid leukemia. The CDR3 DNA reads as TGTGCCAGCAGCTTAGCGTTGGGGGAGAGAGTATATCAGCAGTTCTTC. It codes for CASSLALGERVYQQFF.